The 12 T cell receptor beta chains presented below share a single source sample, sequenced in a study of T cell changes during pregnancy in multiple sclerosis. The table came from immunoSEQ multiplex PCR; TCRdb's copy has only in-frame clones and leaves some out. The profile shows approximately 100,000 clones, around 90% of them singletons. The sample was peripheral blood, taken in the second trimester of pregnancy. The receptors come from a female donor with multiple sclerosis, enrolled in a pregnancy study.

This sequence joins TRBV6-5 and TRBJ1-2; TRBD1 matches at 9 bases. J lost 0 bases, V lost 5 bases, and 4 bases had no gene match. Germline CDR1 is MNHEY and CDR2 is SVGAGI. This CDR3 is 15 amino acids long. The CDR3, as DNA: TGTGCCAGCAGTAGACAGGGGGTTCCTAACTATGGCTACACCTTC. Its translation: CASSRQGVPNYGYTF.

The chain links TRBV5-4 to TRBJ2-3, with TRBD1 matching over 7 bases. V shed 10 bases, J shed 0 bases, and the junction held 14 bases outside the gene matches. From germline, CDR1 is SGHNT and CDR2 YYREEE (reference sequence). The CDR3 runs to 16 residues. The CDR3: CAGGPHRGISTDTQYF. The CDR3 nucleotides read TGTGCCGGCGGGCCCCACAGGGGAATAAGCACAGATACGCAGTATTTT.

The chain joins TRBV6-1 to TRBJ2-7, with TRBD1 matching 7 bases. Germline-derived CDR1 and CDR2 are MNHNS and SASEGT. CDR3 length: 18 amino acids. J lost 4 bases, V lost 0 bases, and 15 bases had no gene match. This CDR3 reads CASSEAQRGGAYTYEQYF. The CDR3, as DNA: TGTGCCAGCAGTGAAGCGCAGAGAGGGGGCGCGTACACTTACGAGCAGTACTTC.

The V and J genes are TRBV9 and TRBJ1-2, with D uncertain. There are 11 residues in the CDR3. With 0 bases removed from V and 7 bases from J, the gap between germline ends came to 4 bases. Germline V gene lookup returns CDR1 SGDLS and CDR2 YYNGEE. The CDR3 protein is CASSVAGGYTF. The CDR3 nucleotides read TGTGCCAGCAGCGTAGCCGGTGGCTACACCTTC.

This clone was found once. This CDR3 is CASSRQTGVSYNEQFF. The CDR3 region has the DNA TGTGCCAGCAGCAGACAAACAGGGGTATCCTACAATGAGCAGTTCTTC. The chain joins TRBV5-4 to TRBJ2-1; TRBD1 agrees at 7 bases. Germline V CDR1 and CDR2: SGHNT, YYREEE (reference sequence). J gave up 1 base and V 4 bases, and 8 bases lay outside the gene matches. The CDR3 contains 16 residues.

CDR3 residues: CASSSRTSGDEQYF. DNA of the CDR3: TGTGCCAGCAGCTCCCGGACTAGCGGGGACGAGCAGTACTTC. V usage is TRBV11-3 and J usage is TRBJ2-7, with 12 nucleotides matching TRBD2. CDR1 is SGHNT, CDR2 YENEEA, per germline. V was clipped by 4 bases and J by 5 bases; unmatched bases: 3. CDR3 size: 14 residues.

This clone has more than one count but fewer than ten. This chain connects TRBV18 to TRBJ1-3; no clear D. Per the germline V gene, CDR1 is KGHSH and CDR2 is LQKENI. V was cut by 2 bases and J by 0 bases, with 11 bases left in between. The CDR3 contains 16 residues. CDR3 nucleotides: TGTGCCAGCTCACCAAGGTTGGGAGTCTCTGGAAACACCATATATTTT. This gives the protein CASSPRLGVSGNTIYF. The variable domain in full, completed from reference TRBV18 and TRBJ1-3, reads NAGVMQNPRHLVRRRGQEARLRCSPMKGHSHVYWYRQLPEEGLKFMVYLQKENIIDESGMPKERFSAEFPKEGPSILRIQQVVRGDSAAYFCASSPRLGVSGNTIYFGEGSWLTVV.

This clone was seen more than once but under ten times. V and J are TRBV15 and TRBJ1-5; possible D gene TRBD1, 6 bases. Germline CDR1 reads LNHNV; CDR2 reads YYDKDF (reference sequence). The length of the CDR3 is 14 residues. Trimming removed 4 bases from V and 7 bases from J, with 14 bases in between. CDR3 in amino acids: CATSMRGGGQPQHF. The CDR3 coding sequence is TGTGCCACCAGCATGCGTGGGGGCGGACAGCCCCAGCATTTT.

The DNA of the CDR3 is TGTGCCAGCAGTGAAGAGGCAGGGGGCGCATCCGGAAACACCATATATTTT. Its translation: CASSEEAGGASGNTIYF. The chain has TRBV6-1 and TRBJ1-3, with 8 positions matching TRBD1. This CDR3 is 17 amino acids long. Germline assignment: CDR1 MNHNS and CDR2 SASEGT. V lost 1 base, J lost 4 bases, and 9 bases stayed unmatched.

This clone was detected a few times. The chain combines TRBV2 with TRBJ1-5, with D unresolved. V dropped 6 bases and J dropped 2 bases, with 8 bases sitting between them. Per germline, CDR1 SNHLY and CDR2 FYNNEI. This CDR3 spans 13 amino acids. CDR3 amino acids: CASSRERNQPQHF. As DNA, the CDR3 is TGTGCCAGCAGCCGGGAACGCAATCAGCCCCAGCATTTT.

Only a few counts were recorded for this clone. The chain carries TRBV5-1 and TRBJ1-1, with no clear D. The CDR3 consists of 14 residues. Germline loops: CDR1 SGHRS, CDR2 YFSETQ. V was clipped by 0 bases and J by 0 bases, with 6 bases between them. CDR3 nucleotides: TGCGCCAGCAGCTTGGCCTCAGTGAACACTGAAGCTTTCTTT. The encoded protein is CASSLASVNTEAFF.

CDR3 protein: CASSAYDRGLGNTIYF. CDR3 bases: TGTGCCAGCAGCGCATACGACAGGGGGCTCGGAAACACCATATATTTT. The chain recombines TRBV9 with TRBJ1-3; 10 bases match TRBD1. The CDR3 extends over 16 amino acids. V lost 3 bases and J lost 4; bases outside the gene matches: 7. CDR1 is SGDLS, CDR2 YYNGEE, per germline. Full variable domain (rest looked up from reference TRBV9 and TRBJ1-3): DSGVTQTPKHLITATGQRVTLRCSPRSGDLSVYWYQQSLDQGLQFLIQYYNGEERAKGNILERFSAQQFPDLHSELNLSSLELGDSALYFCASSAYDRGLGNTIYFGEGSWLTVV.